This T cell receptor beta chain was profiled in a study of blood T cell repertoires in COVID-19 (dated by TCRdb to the early 2020s). Looking at the study overall: Collaborator samples came from the United States, Italy and Spain and covered acute and convalescent phases of COVID-19. The material from the prospective study consisted of cDNA or gDNA derived from T cells, B-cell-depleted T cells, or PBMCs. The dataset comprised deeply sampled blood TCRbeta repertoires from subjects exposed to, actively infected with, or recovered from COVID-19. A freely available public database, intended as a resource for researchers studying the immune response to SARS-CoV-2, is where the repertoires were released. Samples were obtained from the ongoing ImmuneRACE study (first 160 participants) and from some 1,300 subjects provided by 6 global collaborators. The sample metadata nearly always contained a de-identified subject ID, COVID-19 status, age in years and sex. Where HLA class I and class II types were available, the types were taken from metadata supplied by the sample provider, not from assay-based typing.

In regard to this clone: The clone's antigen remains unknown. No per-base quality is available; no much larger clone lies one base away.

TCRbeta CDR3 regions were amplified from genomic DNA using the immunoSEQ Assay, a bias-controlled multiplex PCR. In the authors' own workflow: The number of nucleated cells in each sample was estimated from the amplification of reference gene primers within the assay. To quantify the absolute abundance of each unique TCRbeta CDR3 rearrangement, sequence reads were collapsed and filtered. For each sample, productive Simpson clonality was calculated as the square root of Simpson's diversity index over productive rearrangements. TCRdb retrieved this table from immuneACCESS and kept in-frame rearrangements only. Not all clones are present; in checked studies, unresolved V genes account for under half, and no reason is known for the remainder. V, J and clone size are those of that table, while D and trimming were read from the DNA. Across this sample there are fewer than 15,000 clones, with about 75% seen only once. The ten largest clones represent around 43% of the sample.

Beyond this particular receptor, the publication reports: Clinical and demographic metadata were provided uncurated, with the amount varying by source and participant.

V is trimmed back by 5 bases and J by 3 bases, and the junction contains 15 bases that no gene match accounts for. CDR1 and CDR2, looked up from the germline V gene, are SGHRS and YFSETQ. The CDR3, from cysteine to phenylalanine, totals 17 residues. Only CDR3 DNA is held: 51 bases, read in frame from base 1. The collaborating institutions used their own protocols to collect whole blood in K2EDTA tubes. For TCRbeta analysis, collaborators shipped samples in one of three forms: frozen whole blood, isolated PBMCs, or DNA extracted from either of those sample types. This sequence uses TRBV5-1 and TRBJ2-3; 7 bases in between match TRBD1. The sequence derives from a woman of 80 years or more with acute or convalescent COVID-19. Sequencing was performed on peripheral blood. The bases are TGCGCCAGCAGTCGGGACAGTCTGGTTGTCGGTACAGATACGCAGTATTTT. Translated, this is CASSRDSLVVGTDTQYF.